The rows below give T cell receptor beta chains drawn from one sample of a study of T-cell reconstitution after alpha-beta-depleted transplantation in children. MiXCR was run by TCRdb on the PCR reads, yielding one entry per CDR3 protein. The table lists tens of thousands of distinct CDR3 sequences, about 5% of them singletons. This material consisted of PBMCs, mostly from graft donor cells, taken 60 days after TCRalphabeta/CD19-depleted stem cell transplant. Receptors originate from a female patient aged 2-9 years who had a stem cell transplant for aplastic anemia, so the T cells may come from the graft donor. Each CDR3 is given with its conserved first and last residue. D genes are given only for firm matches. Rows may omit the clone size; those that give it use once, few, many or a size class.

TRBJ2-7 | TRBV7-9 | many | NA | CASSLVVQGGHEQYF | TGTGCCAGCAGCTTAGTCGTACAAGGAGGACACGAGCAGTACTTC
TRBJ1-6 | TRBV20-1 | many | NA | CSARVQAYNSPLHF | TGCAGTGCTAGAGTACAGGCCTATAATTCACCCCTCCACTTT
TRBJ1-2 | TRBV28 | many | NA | CASSFNGVNYGYTF | TGTGCCAGCAGTTTCAATGGGGTTAACTATGGCTACACCTTC
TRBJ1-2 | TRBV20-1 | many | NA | CSARADPIYGYTF | TGCAGTGCTAGGGCGGACCCCATCTATGGCTACACCTTC
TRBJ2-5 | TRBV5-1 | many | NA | CASSLAGLGETQYF | TGCGCCAGCAGCTTGGCCGGGTTGGGAGAGACCCAGTACTTC
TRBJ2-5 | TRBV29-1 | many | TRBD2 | CSVAPAGVGTQYF | TGCAGCGTTGCGCCAGCGGGAGTTGGGACCCAGTACTTC
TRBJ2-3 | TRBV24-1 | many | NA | CATSDPDSRVVDTQYF | TGTGCCACCAGTGATCCGGACTCCAGGGTGGTCGATACGCAGTATTTT
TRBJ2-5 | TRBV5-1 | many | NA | CASSFSSQRRTNLKTQYF | TGCGCCAGCAGCTTTTCTTCACAGCGGAGAACGAATTTGAAGACCCAGTACTTC
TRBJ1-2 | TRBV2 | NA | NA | CASSEAPTSYGYTF | TGTGCCAGCAGTGAGGCGCCAACTTCCTATGGCTACACCTTC
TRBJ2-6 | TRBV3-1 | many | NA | CASSLRSGSGANVLTF | TGTGCCAGCAGCCTCCGCTCGGGTTCTGGGGCCAACGTCCTGACTTTC
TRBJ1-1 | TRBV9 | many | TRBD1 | CASSVAGTGGNTEAFF | TGTGCCAGCAGCGTAGCTGGGACAGGGGGGAACACTGAAGCTTTCTTT
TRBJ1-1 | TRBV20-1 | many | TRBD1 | CSASWTGGRTEAFF | TGCAGTGCTTCCTGGACAGGGGGCAGGACTGAAGCTTTCTTT
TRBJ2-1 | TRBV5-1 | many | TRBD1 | CASSSDGQGLHEQFF | TGCGCCAGCAGCTCCGACGGACAGGGTTTGCATGAGCAGTTCTTC
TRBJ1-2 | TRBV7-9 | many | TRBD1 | CASSHPTGGVGYTF | TGTGCCAGCAGCCATCCTACAGGGGGAGTAGGCTACACCTTC
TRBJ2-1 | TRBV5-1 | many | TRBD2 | CASSTSGYNEQFF | TGCGCCAGCAGTACTAGCGGTTACAATGAGCAGTTCTTC
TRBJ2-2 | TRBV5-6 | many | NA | CASSSGTPPRTGELFF | TGTGCCAGCAGCTCCGGGACACCCCCGAGGACCGGGGAGCTGTTTTTT
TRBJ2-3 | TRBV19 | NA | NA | CASTEGDTQYF | TGTGCCAGTACCGAAGGTGATACGCAGTATTTT
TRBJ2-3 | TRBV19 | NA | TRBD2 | CASSPAGAATDTQYF | TGTGCCAGTAGCCCAGCGGGGGCCGCCACAGATACGCAGTATTTT
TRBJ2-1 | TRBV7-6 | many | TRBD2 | CASSPRWSSGGYNEQFF | TGTGCCAGCAGCCCTCGTTGGTCGAGCGGGGGGTACAATGAGCAGTTCTTC
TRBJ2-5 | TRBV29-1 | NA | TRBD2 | CSVESTGLAGPRQETQYF | TGCAGCGTTGAGTCGACGGGACTAGCGGGTCCTCGTCAAGAGACCCAGTACTTC
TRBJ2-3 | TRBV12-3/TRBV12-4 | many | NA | CASTLLTDTQYF | TGTGCCAGCACCCTCCTTACAGATACGCAGTATTTT
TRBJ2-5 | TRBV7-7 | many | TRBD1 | CASSSTGGNEETQYF | TGTGCTAGCAGCTCCACAGGGGGCAATGAAGAGACCCAGTACTTC
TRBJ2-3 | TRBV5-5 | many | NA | CASSLEAVSDTQYF | TGTGCCAGCAGCTTGGAGGCGGTCTCAGATACGCAGTATTTT
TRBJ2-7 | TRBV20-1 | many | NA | CSAEGKIRTAAYEQYF | TGCAGTGCTGAGGGGAAGATCCGGACGGCAGCCTACGAGCAGTACTTC
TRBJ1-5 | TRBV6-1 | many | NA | CASSAEVSNQPQHF | TGTGCCAGCAGTGCCGAGGTGAGCAATCAGCCCCAGCATTTT
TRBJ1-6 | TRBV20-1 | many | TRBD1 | CSARPNRGRLNSPLHF | TGCAGTGCTAGACCAAACAGGGGGCGGTTGAATTCACCCCTCCACTTT
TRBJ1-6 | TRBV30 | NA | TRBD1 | CAWSVPDRDSPLHF | TGTGCCTGGAGTGTGCCGGACAGGGATTCACCCCTCCACTTT
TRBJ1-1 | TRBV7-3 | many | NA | CASSLNGGRRNTEAFF | TGTGCCAGCAGCTTAAATGGGGGGCGGAGGAACACTGAAGCTTTCTTT
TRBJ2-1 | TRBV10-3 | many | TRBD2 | CAINSGGAYNEQFF | TGTGCCATCAACAGCGGGGGGGCCTACAATGAGCAGTTCTTC
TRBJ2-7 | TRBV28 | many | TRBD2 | CASSLSTSGSLASYEQYF | TGTGCCAGCAGTTTATCGACTAGCGGGAGTTTGGCATCCTACGAGCAGTACTTC
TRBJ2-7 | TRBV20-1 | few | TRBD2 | CSASSGRTYYEQYF | TGCAGTGCTTCTAGCGGGAGGACTTACTACGAGCAGTACTTC
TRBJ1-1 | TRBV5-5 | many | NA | CASSLPYGTPGTEAFF | TGTGCCAGCAGCTTGCCCTATGGGACACCTGGGACTGAAGCTTTCTTT
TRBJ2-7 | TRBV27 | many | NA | CASSPYRGGSYEQYF | TGTGCCAGCAGTCCCTACAGGGGGGGCTCCTACGAGCAGTACTTC
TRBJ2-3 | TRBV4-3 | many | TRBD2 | CASSQGFRGVTDTQYF | TGCGCCAGCAGCCAAGGTTTCCGGGGGGTCACAGATACGCAGTATTTT
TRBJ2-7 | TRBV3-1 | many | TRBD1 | CASSQSVTGGREQYF | TGTGCCAGCAGCCAAAGCGTGACAGGGGGCCGGGAGCAGTACTTC
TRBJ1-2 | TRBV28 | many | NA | CASRYRDYYGYTF | TGTGCCAGCAGGTACAGGGACTACTATGGCTACACCTTC
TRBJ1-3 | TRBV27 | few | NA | CASTLSRLLLGNTIYF | TGTGCCAGCACCCTAAGCCGTTTACTTCTCGGAAACACCATATATTTT